Shown below are 19 T cell receptor beta chains from a single sample sequenced in a study of blood T cells in healthy people across ages. A second PCR, run for about 7 to 11 cycles, used a sample-barcoded 5' primer plus a J-beta primer mix. MiXCR, applied by TCRdb to the 5' RACE reads, yields one record per CDR3 protein. Of 450,000 to 650,000 distinct CDR3 sequences detected, less than 25% appear once; the ten largest clones hold roughly 9.4%. In addition, the sample was reused for a study of T cells of mothers and their children.

The sequencing input was blood. These receptor sequences come from a boy between 10 and 17 years old in good health.

This chain uses TRBV5-6 with TRBJ1-4; D is uncertain. The CDR3 has 17 residues. V shed 1 base and J shed 5 bases, with 18 bases lying between them. Per germline, CDR1 SGHDT and CDR2 YYEEEE. CDR3 in amino acids: CASSLRLSVKANEKLFF. Here the CDR3 DNA reads TGTGCCAGCAGCTTGAGACTCTCGGTAAAGGCAAATGAAAAACTGTTTTTT.

This clonotype was seen more than once but under ten times. The chain carries TRBV12-3 or TRBV12-4 and TRBJ1-2; 9 bases match TRBD1. V lost 6 bases to trimming and J lost 6 bases; unmatched junction nucleotides: 8. This CDR3 spans 14 amino acids. The CDR3 DNA reads as TGTGCCAGCAGCCCTACAGGGGGCAGGGATGGCTACACCTTC. Translated: CASSPTGGRDGYTF.

The chain links TRBV5-1 to TRBJ1-6, with D possibly TRBD1 on 6 matching bases. Trimming cost V 5 bases and J 0 bases, with 12 bases left between them. The CDR3 totals 16 residues. CDR1 is SGHRS and CDR2 is YFSETQ in the germline V gene. CDR3 residues: CASRPTDSSYNSPLHF. In DNA, the CDR3 is TGCGCCAGCAGGCCGACGGACAGCTCCTATAATTCACCCCTCCACTTT.

The V call is TRBV27, the J call TRBJ2-2; TRBD2 is a possible D gene (6 bases). V dropped 6 bases and J dropped 6 bases, with 17 bases sitting between them. Germline V gene lookup returns CDR1 MNHEY and CDR2 SMNVEV (reference sequence). The CDR3 spans 15 residues. The CDR3 coding sequence is TGTGCCAGCAGACGTGAGTTGGGAGGCGCCGGGGAGCTGTTTTTT. Protein product: CASRRELGGAGELFF.

This sequence joins TRBV7-9 and TRBJ2-4; a weak D match, TRBD2 (5 bases). CDR3 length: 18 amino acids. The germline V and J ends were trimmed by 0 bases and 0 bases, with 15 bases remaining between them. CDR1 and CDR2 (germline): SEHNR, FQNEAQ (reference sequence). CDR3 in DNA: TGTGCCAGCAGCTTAGCGTTATCGTGGGGAGAAGCCAAAAACATTCAGTACTTC. Translating it yields CASSLALSWGEAKNIQYF. The variable domain in full, completed from reference TRBV7-9 and TRBJ2-4, reads DTGVSQNPRHKITKRGQNVTFRCDPISEHNRLYWYRQTLGQGPEFLTYFQNEAQLEKSRLLSDRFSAERPKGSFSTLEIQRTEQGDSAMYLCASSLALSWGEAKNIQYFGAGTRLSVL.

This clonotype was observed a few times. The chain's CDR3 is CASSPLAGVWETQYF. In nucleotides, the CDR3 is TGTGCCAGCAGTCCACTAGCGGGAGTCTGGGAGACCCAGTACTTC. V is TRBV12-3 or TRBV12-4 and J is TRBJ2-5; TRBD2 matches 11 bases. The CDR3 has 15 amino acids. V was clipped by 5 bases and J by 5 bases; unmatched bases: 7.

There are a few counts of this clonotype. The CDR3 DNA reads TGTGCCAGCAGTGACAGTGAGCGCGATACGCAGTATTTT. It yields the protein CASSDSERDTQYF. The chain couples TRBV6-4 to TRBJ2-3; D is undetermined. CDR1 and CDR2 (germline): MRHNA, SNTAGT. V lost 2 bases and J lost 6, with 9 bases in between. The CDR3 runs 13 residues.

The chain recombines TRBV20-1 with TRBJ2-3, with 12 nucleotides matching TRBD2. Germline loops: CDR1 DFQATT, CDR2 SNEGSKA (reference sequence). Losses at the gene ends were 6 bases for V and 0 bases for J; bases not matched to a gene: 10. The CDR3 consists of 17 residues. Written as DNA, the CDR3 is TGCAGTGCGCGGGGACTAGCGGGCCAGACTAGCACAGATACGCAGTATTTT. Protein product: CSARGLAGQTSTDTQYF.

This clonotype was observed a few times. V usage is TRBV21-1 and J usage is TRBJ1-4. TRBV21-1 is termed a pseudogene. This CDR3 comprises 18 residues. The CDR3 nucleotides are TGTGCCAGCAGCAAAGACGGTAAAGGACGGCTTATTAATGAAAAACTGTTTTTT. This encodes CASSKDGKGRLINEKLFF.

The V and J genes are TRBV4-2 and TRBJ1-4; no clear D. Germline V CDR1 and CDR2: LGHNA, YNFKEQ. This CDR3 is built from 15 residues. Trimming left V 1 base short and J 2 bases short, with 8 bases between. CDR3 bases: TGTGCCAGCAGCCAAGGAGGGCAGACTAATGAAAAACTGTTTTTT. Protein product: CASSQGGQTNEKLFF.

The V gene is TRBV7-8, the J gene TRBJ1-2; D is possibly TRBD1 (6 bases). The CDR3 runs 15 residues. V gave up 3 bases and J gave up 4 bases, with 15 bases separating them. Germline values: CDR1 SGHVS, CDR2 FQNEAQ. CDR3 nucleotides: TGTGCCAGCAGCTTGACCCAGGGGCCGGCCTATGGCTACACCTTC. It yields the protein CASSLTQGPAYGYTF. The variable domain in full, with the rest retrieved from reference TRBV7-8 and TRBJ1-2, is GAGVSQSPRYKVAKRGQDVALRCDPISGHVSLFWYQQALGQGPEFLTYFQNEAQLDKSGLPSDRFFAERPEGSVSTLKIQRTQQEDSAVYLCASSLTQGPAYGYTFGSGTRLTVV.

The chain is built from TRBV6-6 and TRBJ2-2; a weak D match, TRBD1 (5 bases). The CDR3 spans 14 residues. Trimming removed 6 bases from V and 4 bases from J, with 12 bases in between. Germline loops: CDR1 MNHNY, CDR2 SVGAGI (reference sequence). The CDR3 DNA reads TGTGCCAGCAGGCAAGACAGAGCCACCGGGGAGCTGTTTTTT. It is translated as CASRQDRATGELFF.

In its sample, this clonotype was seen a few times. V usage is TRBV5-1 and J usage is TRBJ2-3; no definite D call. The V end was cut by 3 bases, the J end by 3 bases, with 11 bases between. The CDR3 is made up of 14 amino acids. Germline assignment: CDR1 SGHRS and CDR2 YFSETQ. Here the CDR3 reads CASSSRAQTDTQYF. DNA of the CDR3: TGCGCCAGCAGCTCCCGGGCCCAAACAGATACGCAGTATTTT.

This clonotype was seen at least ten times. The chain joins TRBV9 to TRBJ2-5; D is ambiguous. Trimming shortened V by 3 bases and J by 12 bases, and 15 bases separated the two germline ends. CDR3 length: 12 amino acids. The V gene's germline CDR1 is SGDLS and CDR2 YYNGEE. The CDR3 region has the DNA TGTGCCAGCAGCGCGGCGTATCCACGGGAGTACTTC. Its protein is CASSAAYPREYF.

The chain employs TRBV7-2 and TRBJ1-3; 9 positions agree with TRBD1. CDR3 length: 15 amino acids. The germline CDR1 and CDR2 sequences are SGHTA and FQGNSA. V gave up 1 base and J gave up 4 bases; unmatched junction bases: 2. The CDR3 spells CASSLGGTGGNTIYF. The CDR3 DNA follows: TGTGCCAGCAGCTTAGGAGGGACAGGGGGAAACACCATATATTTT.

J is TRBJ1-1 and V is TRBV18; 10 bases match TRBD1. Germline assignment: CDR1 KGHSH and CDR2 LQKENI. The CDR3 spans 15 residues. V trimming: 4 bases; J trimming: 4 bases; junction bases outside the gene matches: 6. CDR3 DNA sequence: TGTGCCAGCTCACGGGGGACAGGGGATGTCACTGAAGCTTTCTTT. It translates to CASSRGTGDVTEAFF.

This clonotype was picked up many times. This chain connects TRBV12-3 or TRBV12-4 to TRBJ2-5; TRBD2 is a possible D gene (7 bases). The CDR3 consists of 15 residues. V was clipped by 5 bases and J by 4 bases, with 17 bases between them. The CDR3 protein is CASSARGGGGETQYF. The DNA of the CDR3 is TGTGCCAGCAGTGCCCGGGGAGGGGGTGGAGAGACCCAGTACTTC.

This clonotype has a handful of counts. The chain combines TRBV6-5 with TRBJ2-5; 13 bases fit TRBD2. The germline V gene encodes CDR1 MNHEY and CDR2 SVGAGI. V lost 2 bases, J lost 6 bases, and 9 bases stayed unmatched. This CDR3 spans 17 amino acids. CDR3 sequence reads: CASSYGRTSGSRKTQYF. The DNA of the CDR3 is TGTGCCAGCAGTTACGGCCGGACTAGCGGGAGTAGGAAGACCCAGTACTTC.

This clonotype was seen a single time. The chain links TRBV2 to TRBJ1-3; unclear D gene. CDR3 length: 14 amino acids. V was clipped by 7 bases and J by 0 bases, with 10 bases between them. CDR1 is SNHLY, CDR2 FYNNEI, per germline. The CDR3 DNA follows: TGTGCCAGCACCCGTGGGGTCTCTGGAAACACCATATATTTT. Protein product: CASTRGVSGNTIYF.